The 24 T cell receptor beta chains given below trace back to one sample, sequenced in a study of identical twins. MiXCR was run by TCRdb on the 5' RACE reads, yielding one entry per CDR3 protein. The sample carries 270,000 or so distinct CDR3 sequences, about 8.3% recorded once. The sample was also reused in another study, on yellow fever vaccine responses in identical twins.

The specimen was CD8+ T cells sorted from blood. These receptors originate from a woman aged 18-30 years in good health.

In its sample, this clonotype was seen a few times. A read error is possible here, since a much larger clone lies one base away. The V call is TRBV28, the J call TRBJ2-7, with D uncertain. The germline CDR1 and CDR2 sequences are MDHEN and SYDVKM. Trimming took off 6 bases at V and 5 bases at J, with 5 bases between the two ends. This CDR3 is 10 amino acids long. The CDR3 protein is CASSKDEQYF. The CDR3 DNA sequence: TGTGCCAGCAGCAAAGACGAGCAGTACTTC.

The chain carries TRBV9 and TRBJ1-2; 7 bases are a match to TRBD1. CDR1 is SGDLS, CDR2 YYNGEE, per germline. V was pared by 0 bases and J by 5 bases, with 4 bases of the junction left unmatched. The CDR3 sequence is 14 residues long. This chain's CDR3 is CASSVVPGQYGYTF. CDR3 DNA sequence: TGTGCCAGCAGCGTAGTCCCGGGACAGTATGGCTACACCTTC. Full variable domain (outside the CDR3, taken from reference TRBV9 and TRBJ1-2): DSGVTQTPKHLITATGQRVTLRCSPRSGDLSVYWYQQSLDQGLQFLIQYYNGEERAKGNILERFSAQQFPDLHSELNLSSLELGDSALYFCASSVVPGQYGYTFGSGTRLTVV.

The genes are TRBV2 and TRBJ2-5; a possible D gene is TRBD2 (6 bases). The CDR3 has 19 residues. Germline V gives CDR1 SNHLY, CDR2 FYNNEI. The germline V and J ends were trimmed by 1 base and 4 bases, with 25 bases remaining between them. CDR3 loop: CASSEGGGNAISGVETQYF. The DNA of the CDR3 is TGTGCCAGCAGTGAAGGTGGCGGGAACGCAATTTCTGGGGTAGAGACCCAGTACTTC.

This chain joins TRBV27 and TRBJ1-1, with D possibly being TRBD1 (5 bases). There are 13 residues in the CDR3. Germline-derived CDR1 and CDR2 are MNHEY and SMNVEV (reference sequence). Trimming cost V 6 bases and J 6 bases, with 14 bases left between them. The CDR3 nucleotides read TGTGCCAGCAGCCAAACAGGCGGCCCTGAAGCTTTCTTT. It specifies CASSQTGGPEAFF.

This clonotype was detected ten times or more. The CDR3 DNA follows: TGCGCCAGCAGCCAAGTTAGCGATAATGAAAAACTGTTTTTT. Its translation: CASSQVSDNEKLFF. The chain has TRBV4-1 and TRBJ1-4; D is undetermined. Trimming stripped 1 base from V and 4 bases from J, with 7 bases between. The CDR3 runs 14 residues. The germline gives CDR1 MGHRA, CDR2 YSYEKL.

This clonotype has ten or more counts. The CDR3 sequence is CASSLIDEQFF. CDR3 DNA sequence: TGTGCCAGCAGCTTAATCGATGAGCAGTTCTTC. The genes are TRBV7-9 and TRBJ2-1; D is unresolved. Trimming took 2 bases from V and 8 from J, leaving 4 bases between them. The V gene's germline CDR1 is SEHNR and CDR2 FQNEAQ (reference sequence). CDR3 length: 11 residues.

The CDR3 region is CASSKTFTNYGYTF. As DNA, the CDR3 is TGTGCCAGCAGTAAGACCTTTACTAACTATGGCTACACCTTC. The rearrangement uses TRBV28 and TRBJ1-2; D unresolved. V was shortened by 5 bases and J by 0 bases, with 10 bases between the two germline ends. The CDR3 length is 14 residues. Germline CDR1 is MDHEN and CDR2 is SYDVKM.

This clonotype appeared a few times. The CDR3 sequence is CASSLIRTGGLGETQYF. The CDR3 DNA is TGTGCCAGCAGTTTAATTAGGACAGGGGGGTTGGGAGAGACCCAGTACTTC. The chain has TRBV27 and TRBJ2-5; 10 positions agree with TRBD1. Germline V gives CDR1 MNHEY, CDR2 SMNVEV (reference sequence). The length of the CDR3 is 17 residues. The trim removed 2 bases at V and 4 bases at J, leaving 10 bases unmatched.

DNA for the CDR3: TGTGCCAGCTGGGCAGGGGGACCCTACAATGAGCAGTTCTTC. Protein sequence: CASWAGGPYNEQFF. The rearrangement joins TRBV6-1 to TRBJ2-1, with 7 bases fitting TRBD1. The length of the CDR3 is 14 residues. In germline, CDR1 is MNHNS, CDR2 SASEGT. V shed 8 bases, J shed 2 bases, and the junction held 6 bases outside the gene matches.

This rearrangement joins TRBV13 to TRBJ2-5; no definite D call. Trimming stripped 3 bases from V and 0 bases from J, with 29 bases between. Germline CDR1 reads PRHDT; CDR2 reads FYEKMQ (reference sequence). The CDR3 contains 21 residues. The DNA of the CDR3 is TGTGCCAGCAGCTTGCTTAAGGGTTCCTCTTCTCCGCCCTCGTACCAAGAGACCCAGTACTTC. Its protein is CASSLLKGSSSPPSYQETQYF.

This clonotype has more than one count but fewer than ten. The chain has TRBV12-3 or TRBV12-4 and TRBJ2-1, with 9 bases aligning to TRBD1. The V gene end was trimmed by 6 bases and the J gene end by 9 bases; junction bases not matched to a gene: 15. CDR3 length: 16 amino acids. The CDR3 here is CASSLQTGGPRGEQFF. The DNA for the CDR3 is TGTGCCAGCAGCTTACAAACAGGGGGCCCTAGGGGTGAGCAGTTCTTC.

This clonotype was counted a few times. The chain carries TRBV12-3 or TRBV12-4 and TRBJ1-2, with TRBD1 matching 10 bases. J lost 8 bases, V lost 6 bases, and 9 bases had no gene match. The CDR3 totals 14 residues. As DNA, the CDR3 is TGTGCCAGCAGGCGAGGGACAGGGGAACGCGGCTACACCTTC. Protein sequence: CASRRGTGERGYTF.

This clonotype was seen a few times. The rearrangement uses TRBV7-2 and TRBJ2-7; the D is unclear. Germline values: CDR1 SGHTA, CDR2 FQGNSA. The CDR3 has 17 amino acids. Trimming removed 4 bases from V and 4 bases from J, with 23 bases in between. In DNA, the CDR3 is TGTGCCAGCAGCTCCCGCCGCTTTTGGCCGGCCACGTACGAGCAGTACTTC. It specifies CASSSRRFWPATYEQYF.

This clonotype was seen a handful of times. V usage is TRBV7-9 and J usage is TRBJ2-2; no reliable D call. The CDR3 contains 15 residues. Trimming removed 4 bases at V and 3 bases at J, with 12 bases between. Germline assignment: CDR1 SEHNR and CDR2 FQNEAQ (reference sequence). CDR3 sequence (DNA): TGTGCCAGCAGCTCCCTATCATCGGACACCGGGGAGCTGTTTTTT. This gives the protein CASSSLSSDTGELFF.

The sample holds many counts of this clonotype. CDR3 DNA sequence: TGTGCCACCAAAGGGACTAGCGGCGCAGATACGCAGTATTTT. It yields the protein CATKGTSGADTQYF. The chain joins TRBV24-1 to TRBJ2-3; TRBD2 aligns across 11 bases. This CDR3 contains 14 residues. V gave up 8 bases and J gave up 4 bases; unmatched junction bases: 4. Germline assignment: CDR1 KGHDR and CDR2 SFDVKD.

Notes on this clonotype: The junction shows a germline mismatch at one end, possibly a read error. The genes are TRBV29-1 and TRBJ2-7; no clear D. The germline V gene encodes CDR1 SQVTM and CDR2 ANQGSEA. The CDR3 sequence is 12 residues long. CDR3 nucleotide sequence: TGCAGCGCTGAAATAGGAGCCTACGAGCAGTACTTC. Encoded protein: CSAEIGAYEQYF.

The chain recombines TRBV20-1 with TRBJ2-4, with D unclear. Germline V gene data show CDR1 as DFQATT and CDR2 as SNEGSKA (reference sequence). This CDR3 contains 12 residues. V shed 1 base and J shed 4 bases, with 5 bases lying between them. The CDR3 here is CSARVVKNIQYF. The CDR3 nucleotides read TGCAGTGCTAGAGTAGTGAAAAACATTCAGTACTTC.

This clonotype was observed at least ten times. The gene calls are TRBV29-1 and TRBJ2-7; 9 positions agree with TRBD1. V lost 3 bases, J lost 4 bases, and 10 bases stayed unmatched. CDR3 size: 15 residues. Germline V lookup: CDR1 SQVTM, CDR2 ANQGSEA. Here the CDR3 reads CSVDQRTGDSYEQYF. The CDR3 nucleotides are TGCAGCGTTGATCAACGGACAGGGGATTCATACGAGCAGTACTTC.

This clonotype was seen only a few times. The chain carries TRBV29-1 and TRBJ2-1; TRBD2 matches 8 bases. This CDR3 is built from 15 residues. J gave up 0 bases and V 4 bases, and 5 bases lay outside the gene matches. Germline V gene sequence: CDR1 SQVTM, CDR2 ANQGSEA. The CDR3 DNA sequence: TGCAGCGTTGTCACGGGAGGGCCCTCCTACAATGAGCAGTTCTTC. Protein sequence: CSVVTGGPSYNEQFF.

This clonotype came up a few times. This chain links TRBV6-2 or TRBV6-3 with TRBJ2-3; tentative D call: TRBD2 (5 bases). The CDR3 runs to 16 residues. V lost 2 bases and J 4 bases, leaving 16 bases between the germline ends. Germline assignment: CDR1 MNHEY and CDR2 SVGEGT. This CDR3 reads CASSYGPPGWADTQYF. In DNA, the CDR3 is TGTGCCAGCAGTTACGGACCTCCGGGGTGGGCAGATACGCAGTATTTT.

V is TRBV5-6 and J is TRBJ2-5; 8 bases are shared with TRBD1. The CDR3 has 15 residues. The V gene end was trimmed by 0 bases and the J gene end by 4 bases; junction bases not matched to a gene: 5. In germline, CDR1 is SGHDT, CDR2 YYEEEE. In DNA, the CDR3 is TGTGCCAGCAGCTTGGCAGGGGGCGTCAGAGAGACCCAGTACTTC. It yields the protein CASSLAGGVRETQYF.

In its sample, this clonotype was seen a few times. V and J are TRBV15 and TRBJ1-5; D remains unclear. The CDR3 sequence is 17 residues long. The germline V gene encodes CDR1 LNHNV and CDR2 YYDKDF (reference sequence). V lost 3 bases to trimming and J lost 0 bases, with 15 bases between them. CDR3 in amino acids: CATSSQMGVYSNQPQHF. CDR3 in DNA: TGTGCCACCAGCAGCCAAATGGGAGTCTATAGCAATCAGCCCCAGCATTTT.

This clonotype has more than one count but fewer than ten. This chain connects TRBV5-1 to TRBJ2-2; D is possibly TRBD1 (5 bases). The CDR3 has 13 residues. The germline V gene encodes CDR1 SGHRS and CDR2 YFSETQ. V gave up 6 bases and J gave up 0 bases, with 6 bases separating them. CDR3 amino acids: CASMDTNTGELFF. The CDR3 DNA reads TGCGCCAGCATGGACACGAACACCGGGGAGCTGTTTTTT.

The genes are TRBV15 and TRBJ2-7; TRBD1 matches 11 bases. The germline gives CDR1 LNHNV, CDR2 YYDKDF (reference sequence). This CDR3 spans 16 amino acids. V shed 0 bases and J 5 bases; nucleotides not matched to a gene: 6. CDR3 in DNA: TGTGCCACCAGCAGAGACCGGGACAGGGGGTTAAACGAGCAGTACTTC. Its protein product is CATSRDRDRGLNEQYF.